One sample yielded the 30 T cell receptor beta chains listed below, sequenced in a study of OX40 agonist ivuxolimab in advanced cancers. Libraries were prepared by immunoSEQ multiplex PCR; TCRdb keeps only in-frame clonotypes and omits some of them. The sample lists 100,000 to 120,000 clones, more than 70% occurring once. This specimen was CD4+ or CD8+ T cells sorted from blood, taken in a trial of the OX40 agonist ivuxolimab. All receptors come from an adult with an advanced solid tumor such as melanoma, head and neck, liver or kidney cancer.

The chain joins TRBV5-6 to TRBJ2-5; TRBD2 matches 11 bases. Germline trimming cut 4 bases from V and 4 bases from J; bases unmatched to any gene: 3. Per germline, CDR1 SGHDT and CDR2 YYEEEE. This CDR3 is 14 amino acids long. The CDR3 coding sequence is TGTGCCAGCAGCGTTAGCGGGGGGGCAGAGACCCAGTACTTC. Amino acid sequence: CASSVSGGAETQYF.

The chain carries TRBV7-2 and TRBJ2-1; the D is unclear. Germline V gene lookup returns CDR1 SGHTA and CDR2 FQGNSA. This CDR3 is built from 15 residues. Trimming shortened V by 1 base and J by 4 bases, and 11 bases separated the two germline ends. CDR3 protein: CASSLERGPYNEQFF. The CDR3 DNA sequence: TGTGCCAGCAGCTTAGAGCGAGGCCCATACAATGAGCAGTTCTTC.

V and J are TRBV5-6 and TRBJ2-7; D ambiguous. CDR1 is SGHDT and CDR2 is YYEEEE in the germline V gene. This CDR3 has 11 residues. V lost 3 bases, J lost 3 bases, and 4 bases lay in between. The CDR3 bases are TGTGCCAGCAGCTATAACTACGAGCAGTACTTC. Its protein product is CASSYNYEQYF.

V and J are TRBV28 and TRBJ1-4; D gene uncertain. In germline, CDR1 is MDHEN, CDR2 SYDVKM. Trimming shortened V by 1 base and J by 5 bases, and 11 bases separated the two germline ends. CDR3 length equals 15 residues. The CDR3 protein is CASSLLAGANEKLFF. The CDR3, as DNA: TGTGCCAGCAGTTTATTGGCGGGAGCGAATGAAAAACTGTTTTTT.

The gene calls are TRBV7-2 and TRBJ2-3, with D possibly TRBD2 on 5 matching bases. V dropped 3 bases and J dropped 6 bases, with 13 bases sitting between them. Germline V CDR1 and CDR2: SGHTA, FQGNSA. The CDR3 contains 14 residues. DNA of the CDR3: TGTGCCAGCAGCTTCGAGAGGGTGGGGGATACGCAGTATTTT. This codes for CASSFERVGDTQYF.

The V call is TRBV5-1, the J call TRBJ2-7; D is perhaps TRBD1 (6 bases). V shed 4 bases and J shed 2 bases, with 13 bases lying between them. The CDR3 covers 14 residues. Per the germline V gene, CDR1 is SGHRS and CDR2 is YFSETQ. CDR3 DNA sequence: TGCGCCAGCAGCACCACAGGGAACGCCTACGAGCAGTACTTC. Translation gives CASSTTGNAYEQYF.

For this clone: Because the CDR3's place on the DNA is in doubt, the DNA is left out and the CDR3 is given as listed by TCRdb. The V call is TRBV6-6, the J call TRBJ1-1; the table's D gene call, TRBD1, was not cross checked with the DNA. Germline values: CDR1 MNHNY, CDR2 SVGAGI (reference sequence). The CDR3 has 12 amino acids, counting both end residues. CDR3 region: CASSQVGQGSFF.

The J gene is TRBJ2-1, the V gene TRBV11-2, with 8 positions matching TRBD2. V gave up 8 bases and J gave up 0 bases; unmatched junction bases: 3. CDR1 and CDR2 (germline): SGHAT, FQNNGV. This CDR3 region has 14 residues. The CDR3 sequence is CASAREVSYNEQFF. DNA for the CDR3: TGTGCCAGCGCGCGGGAGGTCTCCTACAATGAGCAGTTCTTC.

This chain joins TRBV7-8 and TRBJ2-5, with D tentatively TRBD2 (6 bases). Germline V gives CDR1 SGHVS, CDR2 FQNEAQ. The CDR3 is made up of 13 amino acids. V was cut by 5 bases and J by 7 bases, with 14 bases left in between. The CDR3 here is CASSPTRAATQYF. The CDR3 coding sequence is TGTGCCAGCAGCCCGACTAGAGCGGCGACCCAGTACTTC.

The chain is built from TRBV10-3 and TRBJ1-2; no clear D gene. Trimming removed 5 bases at V and 2 bases at J, with 6 bases between. The CDR3 is made up of 12 amino acids. Per the germline V gene, CDR1 is ENHRY and CDR2 is SYGVKD. As DNA, the CDR3 is TGTGCCATCAGTAGCGGAAACTATGGCTACACCTTC. It translates to CAISSGNYGYTF.

CDR3 nucleotides: TGTGCCAGCAGCTTAGATGGGGCCAACGTCCTGACTTTC. As protein: CASSLDGANVLTF. The chain uses TRBV11-2 and TRBJ2-6; D is unclear. The CDR3 is 13 amino acids. Trimming removed 0 bases at V and 3 bases at J, with 0 bases between. CDR1 is SGHAT, CDR2 FQNNGV, per germline.

This chain joins TRBV4-3 and TRBJ1-5; no reliable D call. CDR1 is LGHNA, CDR2 YSLEER, per germline. Trimming stripped 0 bases from V and 1 base from J, with 16 bases between. The CDR3 is 18 residues long. The CDR3 region is CASSQDLPRLGSNQPQHF. CDR3 sequence (DNA): TGCGCCAGCAGCCAAGATCTTCCAAGGTTAGGGAGCAATCAGCCCCAGCATTTT.

The rearrangement joins TRBV20-1 to TRBJ1-4; TRBD1 matches 7 bases. With 5 bases clipped from V and 14 bases from J, the junction kept 8 bases outside the gene matches. The CDR3 is 11 residues long. The germline CDR1 and CDR2 sequences are DFQATT and SNEGSKA (reference sequence). The CDR3 DNA is TGCAGTGCTCGATACAGGGGATGGCTGTTTTTT. It is translated as CSARYRGWLFF.

CDR3 loop: CASSLKANTEAFF. DNA of the CDR3: TGTGCCAGCAGCTTAAAAGCGAACACTGAAGCTTTCTTT. V usage is TRBV7-2 and J usage is TRBJ1-1; D remains ambiguous. The V end was cut by 2 bases, the J end by 1 base, with 5 bases between. Germline lookup yields CDR1 SGHTA and CDR2 FQGNSA. CDR3 length: 13 amino acids.

The chain uses TRBV29-1 and TRBJ2-7; D possibly uses TRBD1 or TRBD2 (5 bases each). Germline V gene sequence: CDR1 SQVTM, CDR2 ANQGSEA. The V end lost 5 bases, the J end lost 7 bases, and 21 bases lay between the germline ends. The CDR3 contains 14 residues. DNA for the CDR3: TGCAGCGTTCAGAAAGGGACGGGACGAGGGGAGCAGTACTTC. Amino acid sequence: CSVQKGTGRGEQYF.

The V call is TRBV9, the J call TRBJ1-2; 7 bases map to TRBD1. V lost 1 base, J lost 4 bases, and 4 bases stayed unmatched. The germline V gene has CDR1 SGDLS and CDR2 YYNGEE. The CDR3 runs to 14 residues. CDR3 region: CASSVTGAVYGYTF. The CDR3 DNA sequence: TGTGCCAGCAGCGTAACAGGGGCGGTCTATGGCTACACCTTC.

The chain links TRBV5-6 to TRBJ1-1; possibly TRBD1 for D (5 bases). This CDR3 spans 15 amino acids. Trimming left V 0 bases short and J 4 bases short, with 13 bases between. From germline, CDR1 is SGHDT and CDR2 YYEEEE. The CDR3 reads CASSLVQGQGTEAFF. The CDR3 DNA reads TGTGCCAGCAGCTTGGTCCAGGGCCAGGGCACTGAAGCTTTCTTT.

The chain couples TRBV4-2 to TRBJ2-3, with TRBD2 as a possible D gene (5 bases). CDR1 is LGHNA and CDR2 is YNFKEQ in the germline V gene. The length of the CDR3 is 15 residues. V was clipped by 0 bases and J by 7 bases, with 14 bases between them. The CDR3 bases are TGTGCCAGCAGCCAAGAGCGGCTAGCCCACTATACGCAGTATTTT. Its protein product is CASSQERLAHYTQYF.

The V and J genes are TRBV12-5 and TRBJ2-7, with 9 bases lining up with TRBD2. The CDR3 sequence is 15 residues long. Germline V gene data show CDR1 as LGHNT and CDR2 as FRNRAP. The V and J ends lost 5 bases and 0 bases, in that order; junction bases with no gene match: 5. As DNA, the CDR3 is TGTGCTAGTGGTCCGGCGGGGGGGCCCTCCTACGAGCAGTACTTC. Protein product: CASGPAGGPSYEQYF.

The V gene is TRBV28, the J gene TRBJ2-3, with a weak D call TRBD2 (7 bases). The germline V gene encodes CDR1 MDHEN and CDR2 SYDVKM. This CDR3 spans 16 amino acids. Trimming shortened V by 5 bases and J by 4 bases, and 19 bases separated the two germline ends. Here the CDR3 DNA reads TGTGCCAGCAGTCTGCAGGGAGGGGGAATGGCAGATACGCAGTATTTT. Translated: CASSLQGGGMADTQYF.

The chain is built from TRBV7-3 and TRBJ2-1; 13 bases match TRBD2. J gave up 6 bases and V 2 bases, and 10 bases lay outside the gene matches. This CDR3 has 18 amino acids. Germline V lookup: CDR1 SGHTA, CDR2 FQGTGA. The CDR3 coding sequence is TGTGCCAGCAGCTTATCCGCCTCGAGGACTAGCGGGGGCAATGAGCAGTTCTTC. Its translation is CASSLSASRTSGGNEQFF. The variable domain in full, completed from reference TRBV7-3 and TRBJ2-1, reads GAGVSQTPSNKVTEKGKYVELRCDPISGHTALYWYRQSLGQGPEFLIYFQGTGAADDSGLPNDRFFAVRPEGSVSTLKIQRTERGDSAVYLCASSLSASRTSGGNEQFFGPGTRLTVL.

V and J are TRBV14 and TRBJ1-2; 8 bases are shared with TRBD1. CDR1 and CDR2 (germline): SGHDN, FVKESK. Germline trimming cut 3 bases from V and 4 bases from J; bases unmatched to any gene: 7. The CDR3 spans 15 residues. The CDR3 spells CASSHTRGRSYGYTF. The DNA for the CDR3 is TGTGCCAGCAGCCACACCAGGGGGCGCAGCTATGGCTACACCTTC.

For the CDR3, the DNA is TGTGCCATCAGTGAGTCGCTCGTGTTCAAGGGGAACACTGAAGCTTTCTTT. Its protein is CAISESLVFKGNTEAFF. The rearrangement links TRBV10-3 to TRBJ1-1; D call uncertain. The germline CDR1 and CDR2 sequences are ENHRY and SYGVKD. Deletions cut 0 bases from V and 1 base from J, with 15 bases between. The CDR3 loop spans 17 amino acids.

This clone occurred once. The chain carries TRBV15 and TRBJ2-7; 11 nucleotides align to TRBD2. The germline gives CDR1 LNHNV, CDR2 YYDKDF (reference sequence). Germline trimming cut 5 bases from V and 3 bases from J; bases unmatched to any gene: 6. The CDR3 is 15 amino acids. CDR3: CATSRGGTSGYEQYF. The CDR3, as DNA: TGTGCCACCAGCCGTGGGGGGACTAGCGGCTACGAGCAGTACTTC. The whole variable domain, remainder taken from reference TRBV15 and TRBJ2-7, is DAMVIQNPRYQVTQFGKPVTLSCSQTLNHNVMYWYQQKSSQAPKLLFHYYDKDFNNEADTPDNFQSRRPNTSFCFLDIRSPGLGDTAMYLCATSRGGTSGYEQYFGPGTRLTVT.

The genes are TRBV6-1 and TRBJ1-5; possibly TRBD1 for D (5 bases). Deletions cut 6 bases from V and 7 bases from J, with 13 bases between. CDR1 MNHNS and CDR2 SASEGT come from the germline V gene. CDR3 length: 13 amino acids. The chain's CDR3 is CASRLQEGQPQHF. The CDR3 nucleotides read TGTGCCAGCAGACTACAGGAGGGCCAGCCCCAGCATTTT.

The chain links TRBV6-5 to TRBJ1-5; D gene uncertain. The germline gives CDR1 MNHEY, CDR2 SVGAGI. The CDR3 has 13 amino acids. V was cut by 5 bases and J by 6 bases, with 11 bases left in between. The CDR3 region is CASSRTSSQPQHF. CDR3 nucleotides: TGTGCCAGCAGTAGGACTTCTTCTCAGCCCCAGCATTTT.

This chain uses TRBV18 with TRBJ2-5; D uncertain. Deletions cut 0 bases from V and 2 bases from J, with 10 bases between. There are 15 residues in the CDR3. Per germline, CDR1 KGHSH and CDR2 LQKENI. CDR3 loop: CASSPPRTEQETQYF. The CDR3 nucleotides are TGTGCCAGCTCACCACCGAGAACAGAGCAAGAGACCCAGTACTTC.

This clone has only one observation. The J gene is TRBJ2-5, the V gene TRBV10-3, with TRBD1 matching 9 bases. The V gene end was trimmed by 10 bases and the J gene end by 2 bases; junction bases not matched to a gene: 8. Germline CDR1 reads ENHRY; CDR2 reads SYGVKD. The CDR3 length is 14 residues. CDR3 nucleotide sequence: TGTGCCACGAGACAGGGGGGAAAACAAGAGACCCAGTACTTC. Its protein is CATRQGGKQETQYF.

This chain joins TRBV18 and TRBJ2-5; D is unclear. The CDR3 runs to 14 residues. The germline V gene encodes CDR1 KGHSH and CDR2 LQKENI. V lost 2 bases and J lost 1, with 8 bases in between. CDR3 sequence: CASSPRQAQETQYF. The CDR3 bases are TGTGCCAGCTCACCAAGACAAGCCCAAGAGACCCAGTACTTC.

The V and J genes are TRBV7-6 and TRBJ2-3; D is unclear. The V end lost 0 bases, the J end lost 2 bases, and 6 bases lay between the germline ends. The V gene's germline CDR1 is SGHVS and CDR2 FNYEAQ. The CDR3 is made up of 14 amino acids. CDR3 amino acids: CASSLAVPTDTQYF. The CDR3 nucleotides read TGTGCCAGCAGCTTAGCAGTGCCCACAGATACGCAGTATTTT.